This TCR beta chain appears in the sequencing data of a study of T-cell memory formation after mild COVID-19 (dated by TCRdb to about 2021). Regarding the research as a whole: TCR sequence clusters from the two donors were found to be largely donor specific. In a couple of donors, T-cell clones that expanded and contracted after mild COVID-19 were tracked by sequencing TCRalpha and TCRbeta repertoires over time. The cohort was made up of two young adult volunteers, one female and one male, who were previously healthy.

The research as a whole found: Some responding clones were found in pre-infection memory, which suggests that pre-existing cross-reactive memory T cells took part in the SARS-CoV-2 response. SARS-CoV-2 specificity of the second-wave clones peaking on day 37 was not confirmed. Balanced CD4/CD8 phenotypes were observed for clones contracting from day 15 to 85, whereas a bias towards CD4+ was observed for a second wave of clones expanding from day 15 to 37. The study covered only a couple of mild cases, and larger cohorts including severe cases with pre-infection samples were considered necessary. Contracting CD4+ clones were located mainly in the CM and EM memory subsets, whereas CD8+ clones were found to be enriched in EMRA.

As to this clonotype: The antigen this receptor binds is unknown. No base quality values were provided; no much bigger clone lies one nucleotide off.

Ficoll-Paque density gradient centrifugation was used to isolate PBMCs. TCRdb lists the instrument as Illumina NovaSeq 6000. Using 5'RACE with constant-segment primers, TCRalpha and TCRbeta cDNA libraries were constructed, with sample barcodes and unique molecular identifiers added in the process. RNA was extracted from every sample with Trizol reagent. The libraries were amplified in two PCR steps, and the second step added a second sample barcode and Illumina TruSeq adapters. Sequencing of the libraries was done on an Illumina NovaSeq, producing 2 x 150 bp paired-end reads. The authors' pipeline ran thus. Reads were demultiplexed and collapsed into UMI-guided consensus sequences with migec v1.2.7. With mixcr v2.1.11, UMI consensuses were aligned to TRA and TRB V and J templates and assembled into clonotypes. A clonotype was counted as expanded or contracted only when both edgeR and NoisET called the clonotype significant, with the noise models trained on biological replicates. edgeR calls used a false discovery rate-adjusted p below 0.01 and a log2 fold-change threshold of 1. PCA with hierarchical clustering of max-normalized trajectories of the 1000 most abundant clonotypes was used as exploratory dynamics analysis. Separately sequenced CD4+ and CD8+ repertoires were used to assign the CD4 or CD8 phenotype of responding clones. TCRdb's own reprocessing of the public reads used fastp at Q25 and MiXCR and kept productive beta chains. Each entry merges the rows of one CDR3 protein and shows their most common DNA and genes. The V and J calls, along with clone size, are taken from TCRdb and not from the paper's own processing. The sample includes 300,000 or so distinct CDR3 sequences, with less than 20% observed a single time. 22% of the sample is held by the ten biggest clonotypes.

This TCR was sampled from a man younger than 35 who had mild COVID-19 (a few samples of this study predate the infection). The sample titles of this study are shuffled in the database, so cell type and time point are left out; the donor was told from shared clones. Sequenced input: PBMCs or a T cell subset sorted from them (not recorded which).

The DNA sequence is as follows: TGTGCCAGCCGAGGGACAGGGGATACACCCCTCCACTTT. This codes for CASRGTGDTPLHF. The chain is assembled from TRBV6-2 or TRBV6-3 and TRBJ1-6; 10 central bases correspond to TRBD1. CDR1 MNHEY and CDR2 SVGEGT were looked up in the germline V gene. Including cysteine and phenylalanine, the CDR3 has 13 amino acids. CDR3 DNA is the only sequence kept; it has 39 bases, read in frame from the first base. Trimming removed 8 bases from V and 11 bases from J; the gene matches leave 6 bases unexplained.